The source of this T cell receptor beta chain is a study of Graves' ophthalmopathy and Graves' hyperthyroidism. General observations from the study: From stable hyperthyroidism, ophthalmopathy was separated by a 13-signature model with about 88% sensitivity and under 84% specificity. Forecasting of ophthalmopathy progression by the model achieved approximately 70% sensitivity and around 77% specificity. The majority of expanded thyroid clonotypes above 0.001 frequency also occurred in blood.

Pregnant or lactating patients and those with other autoimmune diseases or uncontrolled infections were excluded. CDR1 SEHNR and CDR2 FQNEAQ come from the germline V gene (reference sequence). The V gene end was trimmed by 5 bases and the J gene end by 0 bases; junction bases not matched to a gene: 13. The CDR3 has 18 residues. Turning to this clonotype: Its antigen is still unknown. Just one base apart from a much larger clone, this may be a read error.

Amplified material comprised TCR beta CDR3 regions derived from RNA transcripts. The first-round RT-PCR employed HTBI primers together with the Qiagen OneStep RT-PCR kit. A multiplex PCR was then performed as the second round. TCRdb ran MiXCR on the multiplex PCR reads and lists one entry per CDR3 protein. The repertoire holds roughly 700,000 distinct CDR3 sequences, with approximately 40% as singletons. The sample was peripheral blood. This receptor was taken from an adult man with Graves' ophthalmopathy. The chain joins TRBV7-9 to TRBJ1-5; 7 bases map to TRBD1. The CDR3 protein is CASSLRDSQSYSNQPQHF. The CDR3 region has the DNA TGTGCCAGCAGCCTCCGGGACAGCCAATCCTATAGCAATCAGCCCCAGCATTTT.